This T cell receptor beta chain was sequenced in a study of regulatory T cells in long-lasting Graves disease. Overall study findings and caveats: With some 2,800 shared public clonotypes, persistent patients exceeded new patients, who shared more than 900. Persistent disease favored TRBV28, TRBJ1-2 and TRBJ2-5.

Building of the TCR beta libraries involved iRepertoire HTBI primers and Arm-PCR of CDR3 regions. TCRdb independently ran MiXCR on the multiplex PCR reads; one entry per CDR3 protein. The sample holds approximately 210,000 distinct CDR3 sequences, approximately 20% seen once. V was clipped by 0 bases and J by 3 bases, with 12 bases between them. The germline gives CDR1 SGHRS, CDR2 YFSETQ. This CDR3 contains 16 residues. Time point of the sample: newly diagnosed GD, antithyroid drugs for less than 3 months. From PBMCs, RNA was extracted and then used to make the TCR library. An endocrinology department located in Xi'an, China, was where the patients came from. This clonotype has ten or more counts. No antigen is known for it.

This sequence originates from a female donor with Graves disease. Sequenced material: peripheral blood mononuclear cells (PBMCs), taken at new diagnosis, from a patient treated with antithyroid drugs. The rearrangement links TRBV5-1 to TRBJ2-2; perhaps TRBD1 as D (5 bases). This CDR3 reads CASSLVEGADTGELFF. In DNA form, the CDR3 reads TGCGCCAGCAGCTTGGTTGAAGGGGCCGACACCGGGGAGCTGTTTTTT.